The rows below give T cell receptor beta chains drawn from one sample of a study of immune characterization of retroperitoneal liposarcoma. TCRdb reprocessed the PCR reads with MiXCR, giving one entry per CDR3 protein. The sample comprises 10,000 to 11,000 distinct CDR3 sequences, 37% of which are singletons, and less than 25% rests with the top ten. The sample consisted of tumor tissue. All receptors derive from a male donor with retroperitoneal liposarcoma. Each CDR3 is given with its conserved first and last residue. D genes are given only for firm matches. Clone size is shown for a subset of rows, as once, few, many or a class of expanded clone.

TRBJ2-1 TRBV6-1 . . CASSSLGIETYNEQFF TGTGCCAGCAGCTCCCTCGGGATAGAGACCTACAATGAGCAGTTCTTC
TRBJ2-2 TRBV10-1 . . CASSFANTGELFF TGCGCCAGCAGTTTTGCGAACACCGGGGAGCTGTTTTTT
TRBJ2-1 TRBV11-2 . . CASSFASQSQETQFF TGTGCCAGCAGCTTTGCGTCACAGAGTCAAGAGACCCAGTTCTTC
TRBJ2-7 TRBV27 . . CASSPPRGEQYF TGTGCCAGCAGTCCGCCCAGGGGCGAGCAGTACTTC
TRBJ2-7 TRBV7-2 few . CASSARTAGYEQYF TGTGCCAGCAGCGCCCGAACGGCTGGCTACGAGCAGTACTTC
TRBJ2-1 TRBV6-1 many . CASIIGTSYNEQFF TGTGCCAGCATAATAGGGACTTCCTACAATGAGCAGTTCTTC
TRBJ2-1 TRBV12-3/TRBV12-4 many TRBD2 CASSMSGRAYEQFF TGTGCCAGCAGCATGAGCGGGAGAGCCTACGAGCAGTTCTTC
TRBJ2-5 TRBV10-3 . . CAISESSERETQYF TGTGCCATCAGTGAGTCGAGCGAGAGAGAGACCCAGTACTTC
TRBJ2-1 TRBV12-3/TRBV12-4 . TRBD2 CASLPGGTGTQFF TGTGCCAGTCTCCCCGGGGGGACGGGGACCCAGTTCTTC
TRBJ2-1 TRBV6-1 many . CASSLYRDAWETQFF TGTGCCAGCAGTCTCTACAGGGATGCATGGGAGACCCAGTTCTTC
TRBJ2-7 TRBV6-1 . TRBD1 CATRTGGYNEQYF TGTGCCACCAGGACAGGGGGCTACAATGAGCAGTACTTC
TRBJ2-7 TRBV7-2 few TRBD1 CASSLAGTGIYEQYF TGTGCCAGCAGCTTAGCCGGGACAGGGATTTACGAGCAGTACTTC
TRBJ1-3 TRBV12-3/TRBV12-4 . . CASSSDGVGGFSGNTIYF TGTGCCAGCAGTTCAGATGGAGTGGGAGGGTTTAGTGGAAACACCATATATTTT
TRBJ2-1 TRBV6-8 . . CTSSDVQEVEVNNEQFF TGTACCAGCAGCGACGTTCAGGAGGTGGAGGTTAACAATGAGCAGTTCTTC
TRBJ1-2 TRBV15 . . CATSRDNSANYGYTF TGTGCCACCAGCAGAGATAACAGCGCTAACTATGGCTACACCTTC
TRBJ2-7 TRBV10-1 . TRBD1 CASRGTGDEQYF TGCGCCAGCAGAGGGACAGGGGACGAGCAGTACTTC
TRBJ2-5 TRBV24-1 . TRBD1 CATSDQDRAETQYF TGTGCCACCAGTGATCAGGACAGGGCGGAGACCCAGTACTTC
TRBJ2-7 TRBV7-3 few . CASSLGGPDEQYF TGTGCCAGCAGCTTAGGGGGGCCGGACGAGCAGTACTTC
TRBJ1-1 TRBV7-8 . . CASSRPGATEAFF TGTGCCAGCAGCCGGCCAGGGGCCACTGAAGCTTTCTTT
TRBJ2-5 TRBV7-6 many . CASSLISGGGETQYF TGTGCCAGCAGCTTAATTTCCGGGGGCGGGGAGACCCAGTACTTC
TRBJ2-1 TRBV11-3 many . CASSLNSYNEQFF TGTGCCAGCAGCTTAAACTCTTACAATGAGCAGTTCTTC
TRBJ2-1 TRBV6-1 few . CASTSAGEQFF TGTGCCAGCACCTCGGCGGGGGAGCAGTTCTTC
TRBJ2-5 TRBV6-1 medium-sized . CASSEMRDLKNQETQYF TGTGCCAGCAGTGAAATGAGGGACTTAAAAAACCAAGAGACCCAGTACTTC
TRBJ2-7 TRBV7-9 many . CASSTPDDEQYF TGTGCCAGCAGCACCCCCGACGATGAGCAGTACTTC
TRBJ2-7 TRBV6-1 . . CASSEVSGGPYEQYF TGTGCCAGCAGTGAAGTGAGCGGAGGGCCCTACGAGCAGTACTTC
TRBJ2-1 TRBV6-1 . . CASSDPGLATVYNQQFF TGTGCCAGCAGCGACCCGGGACTCGCCACGGTTTACAATCAGCAGTTCTTC
TRBJ2-3 TRBV11-1 few TRBD2 CASSLEGSGSPDTQYF TGTGCCAGCAGCTTAGAGGGTAGCGGGAGTCCAGATACGCAGTATTTT
TRBJ2-5 TRBV6-1 . . CASSEVTGQETQYF TGTGCCAGCAGTGAAGTAACAGGACAAGAGACCCAGTACTTC
TRBJ2-1 TRBV30 . TRBD2 CAWKRGHNEQFF TGTGCCTGGAAGCGGGGGCACAATGAGCAGTTCTTC
TRBJ2-1 TRBV7-6 . . CASSPGGTYNEQFF TGTGCCAGCAGTCCCGGGGGAACATACAATGAGCAGTTCTTC
TRBJ2-5 TRBV11-2 . TRBD2 CASSLDIQAGGGETQYF TGTGCCAGCAGCTTAGATATTCAAGCGGGGGGGGGGGAGACCCAGTACTTC
TRBJ2-7 TRBV6-2/TRBV6-3 . TRBD2 CAVSGGYSLYEQYF TGTGCCGTCAGCGGGGGCTATTCCCTTTACGAGCAGTACTTC
TRBJ2-1 TRBV6-1 many . CASRSWVSSYNEQFF TGTGCCAGCAGGTCGTGGGTTAGTTCCTACAATGAGCAGTTCTTC
TRBJ2-1 TRBV7-2 many . CASSLIQLPGETQFF TGTGCCAGCAGCTTAATCCAGCTCCCCGGAGAGACCCAGTTCTTC
TRBJ2-3 TRBV6-5 . . CASSFGTPPVEQYF TGTGCCAGCAGTTTCGGGACCCCTCCTGTAGAGCAGTACTTT
TRBJ2-7 TRBV6-1 few TRBD2 CASSLVTGGYEQYF TGTGCCAGCAGTTTGGTAACGGGGGGTTACGAGCAGTACTTC
TRBJ1-6 TRBV12-3/TRBV12-4 . . CASRSSYSPLHF TGTGCCAGCAGATCCTCGTATTCACCCCTCCACTTT
TRBJ2-7 TRBV6-5 . . CASSPDSAYEQYF TGTGCCAGCAGCCCGGACAGTGCCTACGAGCAGTACTTC
TRBJ2-5 TRBV6-1 . TRBD2 CASSREGETQYF TGTGCCAGCAGCAGGGAGGGGGAGACCCAGTACTTC
TRBJ1-4 TRBV5-3 . . CASSLSRGEKLFF TGTGCCAGCAGCTTGAGTCGGGGTGAAAAACTGTTTTTT
TRBJ2-5 TRBV19 few . CASSYSVATGETQYF TGTGCCAGTAGTTACTCGGTGGCGACCGGGGAGACCCAGTACTTC
TRBJ2-1 TRBV11-3 few . CASSLGGTEQFF TGTGCCAGCAGCTTAGGGGGCACTGAGCAGTTCTTC
TRBJ1-2 TRBV6-1 . . CASSEMSASLSYGYTF TGTGCCAGCAGTGAAATGTCGGCGAGCCTCTCCTATGGCTACACCTTC
TRBJ2-7 TRBV7-8 medium-sized TRBD1 CASSLEGTAHYEQYF TGTGCCAGCAGCTTAGAAGGGACAGCCCACTACGAGCAGTACTTC
TRBJ2-1 TRBV27 . . CASSFWGANEQFF TGTGCCAGCAGTTTTTGGGGAGCCAATGAGCAGTTCTTC
TRBJ2-1 TRBV7-2 . . CASSLGGGARGAKNIQFF TGTGCCAGCAGCCTAGGGGGAGGGGCAAGGGGAGCCAAAAACATTCAGTTCTTC
TRBJ2-3 TRBV5-1 . . CASSLDGRGVSTDTQYF TGCGCCAGCAGCTTGGACGGAAGAGGGGTCAGCACAGATACGCAGTATTTT
TRBJ2-5 TRBV11-2 . . CASSFGEAYNEQYF TGTGCCAGCAGCTTCGGGGAGGCCTACAATGAGCAGTACTTC
TRBJ2-7 TRBV27 . . CASSLFSRAYPYEQYF TGTGCCAGCAGTTTATTTTCCAGGGCCTACCCCTACGAGCAGTACTTC
TRBJ2-5 TRBV10-2 . TRBD2 CASSELAGGETQYF TGCGCCAGCAGTGAACTAGCGGGGGGAGAGACCCAGTACTTC
TRBJ1-1 TRBV11-3 few . CASSLVKGGAFF TGTGCCAGCAGCTTAGTGAAGGGTGGAGCTTTCTTT
TRBJ1-2 TRBV7-2 large . CASSSRGGDGYTF TGTGCCAGCAGCTCCCGTGGAGGGGATGGCTACACCTTC
TRBJ2-4 TRBV12-3/TRBV12-4 . TRBD2 CASSLEAWTSGRANEQYF TGTGCCAGCAGTTTAGAGGCTTGGACTAGCGGGAGGGCCAATGAGCAGTACTTC
TRBJ2-7 TRBV11-3 . TRBD2 CASSSLGTSGYEQYF TGTGCCAGCAGCTCACTGGGGACTAGCGGTTACGAGCAGTACTTC
TRBJ2-2 TRBV6-1 many . CASIPGDTGELFF TGTGCCAGCATTCCCGGGGACACCGGGGAGCTGTTTTTT